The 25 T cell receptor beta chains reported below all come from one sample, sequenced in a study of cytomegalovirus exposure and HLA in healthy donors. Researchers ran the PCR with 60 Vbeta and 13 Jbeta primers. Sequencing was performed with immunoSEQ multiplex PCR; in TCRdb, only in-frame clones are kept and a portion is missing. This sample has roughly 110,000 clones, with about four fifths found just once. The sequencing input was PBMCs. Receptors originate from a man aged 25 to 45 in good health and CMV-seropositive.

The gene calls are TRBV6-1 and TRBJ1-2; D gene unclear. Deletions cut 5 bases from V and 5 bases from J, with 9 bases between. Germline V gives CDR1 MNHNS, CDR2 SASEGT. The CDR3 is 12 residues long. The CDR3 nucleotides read TGTGCCAGCAGTTATACAGAATATGGCTACACCTTC. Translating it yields CASSYTEYGYTF.

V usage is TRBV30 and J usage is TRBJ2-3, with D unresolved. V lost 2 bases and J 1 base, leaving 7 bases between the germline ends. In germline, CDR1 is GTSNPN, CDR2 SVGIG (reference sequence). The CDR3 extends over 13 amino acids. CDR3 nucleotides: TGTGCCTGGAGTCCCCGGGGCACAGATACGCAGTATTTT. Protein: CAWSPRGTDTQYF.

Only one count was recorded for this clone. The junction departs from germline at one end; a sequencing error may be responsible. The CDR3 coding sequence is TGCGCCAGCAGCTTGTATGTAGCGGGAGGCGGCGGGGAGCCGTTTTTT. It specifies CASSLYVAGGGGEPFF. The chain uses TRBV5-1 and TRBJ2-2; 10 bases map to TRBD2. Germline CDR1 is SGHRS and CDR2 is YFSETQ. The CDR3 is 16 amino acids.

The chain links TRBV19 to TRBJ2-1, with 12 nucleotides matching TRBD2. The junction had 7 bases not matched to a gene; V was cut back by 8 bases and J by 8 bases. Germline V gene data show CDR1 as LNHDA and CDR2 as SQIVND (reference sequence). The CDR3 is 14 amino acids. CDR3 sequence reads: CASQTSGSLDEQFF. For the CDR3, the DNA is TGTGCCAGTCAGACTAGCGGGAGCCTCGATGAGCAGTTCTTC. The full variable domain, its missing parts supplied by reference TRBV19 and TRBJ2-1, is DGGITQSPKYLFRKEGQNVTLSCEQNLNHDAMYWYRQDPGQGLRLIYYSQIVNDFQKGDIAEGYSVSREKKESFPLTVTSAQKNPTAFYLCASQTSGSLDEQFFGPGTRLTVL.

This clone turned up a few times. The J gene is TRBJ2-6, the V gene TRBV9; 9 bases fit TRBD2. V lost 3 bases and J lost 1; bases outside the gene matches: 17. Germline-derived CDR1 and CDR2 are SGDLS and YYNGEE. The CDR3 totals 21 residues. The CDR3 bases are TGTGCCAGCAGCGCAGGCCCCCTAGGCGGCGGGGGGGCTTCTGGGGCCAACGTCCTGACTTTC. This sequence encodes CASSAGPLGGGGASGANVLTF.

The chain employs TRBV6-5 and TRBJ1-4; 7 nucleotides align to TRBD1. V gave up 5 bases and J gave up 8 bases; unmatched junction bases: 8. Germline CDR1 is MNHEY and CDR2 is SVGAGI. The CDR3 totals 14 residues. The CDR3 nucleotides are TGTGCCAGCAGTGAAATGAGGGGGCAGGAAAAACTGTTTTTT. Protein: CASSEMRGQEKLFF.

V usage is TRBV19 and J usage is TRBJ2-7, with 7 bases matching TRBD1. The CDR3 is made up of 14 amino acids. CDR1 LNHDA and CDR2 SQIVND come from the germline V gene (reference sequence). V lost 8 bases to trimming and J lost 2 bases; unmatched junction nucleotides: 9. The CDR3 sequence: CASADRVLAYEQYV. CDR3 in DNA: TGTGCCAGTGCAGACAGGGTACTCGCCTACGAGCAGTACGTC.

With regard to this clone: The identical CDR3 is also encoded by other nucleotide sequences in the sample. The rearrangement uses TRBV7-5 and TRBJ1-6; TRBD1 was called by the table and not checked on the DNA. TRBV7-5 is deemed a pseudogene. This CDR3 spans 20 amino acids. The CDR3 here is CVRSSPPPRTGLSYNSPLHF. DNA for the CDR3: TGTGTCAGAAGCTCACCACCCCCCCGGACAGGGCTCTCCTATAATTCCCCCCTCCACTTT.

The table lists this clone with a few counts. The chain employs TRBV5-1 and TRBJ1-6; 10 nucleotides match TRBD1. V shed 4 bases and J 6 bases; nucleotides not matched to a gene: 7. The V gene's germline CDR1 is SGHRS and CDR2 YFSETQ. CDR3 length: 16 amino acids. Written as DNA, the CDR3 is TGCGCCAGCAGCCCGGGGACAGGGGTAGTTAATTCACCCCTCCACTTT. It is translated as CASSPGTGVVNSPLHF. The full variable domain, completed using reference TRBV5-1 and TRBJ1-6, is KAGVTQTPRYLIKTRGQQVTLSCSPISGHRSVSWYQQTPGQGLQFLFEYFSETQRNKGNFPGRFSGRQFSNSRSEMNVSTLELGDSALYLCASSPGTGVVNSPLHFGNGTRLTVT.

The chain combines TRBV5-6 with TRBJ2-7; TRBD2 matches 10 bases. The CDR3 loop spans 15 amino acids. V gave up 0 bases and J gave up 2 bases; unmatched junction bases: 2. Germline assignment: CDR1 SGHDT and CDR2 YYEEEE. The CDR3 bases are TGTGCCAGCAGCTTGGGTCTAGCGGGGGCCTACGAGCAGTACGTC. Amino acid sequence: CASSLGLAGAYEQYV.

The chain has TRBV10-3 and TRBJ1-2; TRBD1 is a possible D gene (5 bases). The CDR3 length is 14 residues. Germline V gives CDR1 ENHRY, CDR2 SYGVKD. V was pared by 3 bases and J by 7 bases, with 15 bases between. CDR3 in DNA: TGTGCCATCAGTGAAACGCAGGGAGGCAGTGGCTACACCTTC. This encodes CAISETQGGSGYTF.

CDR3 amino acids: CASRLQGAGANVLTF. In DNA, the CDR3 is TGTGCCAGCAGACTACAGGGGGCTGGGGCCAACGTCCTGACTTTC. The chain employs TRBV28 and TRBJ2-6; 8 bases match TRBD1. CDR1 is MDHEN and CDR2 is SYDVKM in the germline V gene. The V gene end was trimmed by 6 bases and the J gene end by 2 bases; junction bases not matched to a gene: 3. The CDR3 length is 15 residues.

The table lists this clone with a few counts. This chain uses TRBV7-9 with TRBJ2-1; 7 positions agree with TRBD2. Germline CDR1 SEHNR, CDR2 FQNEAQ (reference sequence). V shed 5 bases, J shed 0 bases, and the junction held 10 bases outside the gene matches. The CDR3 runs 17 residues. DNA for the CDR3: TGTGCCAGCAGCGATAGGCTAGCGGTCAGCTCCTACAATGAGCAGTTCTTC. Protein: CASSDRLAVSSYNEQFF. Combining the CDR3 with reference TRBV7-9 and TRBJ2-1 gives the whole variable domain DTGVSQNPRHKITKRGQNVTFRCDPISEHNRLYWYRQTLGQGPEFLTYFQNEAQLEKSRLLSDRFSAERPKGSFSTLEIQRTEQGDSAMYLCASSDRLAVSSYNEQFFGPGTRLTVL.

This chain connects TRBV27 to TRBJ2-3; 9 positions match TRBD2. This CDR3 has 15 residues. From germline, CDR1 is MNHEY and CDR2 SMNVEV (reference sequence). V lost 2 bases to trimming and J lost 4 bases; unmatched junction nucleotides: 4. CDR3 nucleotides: TGTGCCAGCAGTTTACTAGCGGGGAGGTCAGATACGCAGTATTTT. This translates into CASSLLAGRSDTQYF.

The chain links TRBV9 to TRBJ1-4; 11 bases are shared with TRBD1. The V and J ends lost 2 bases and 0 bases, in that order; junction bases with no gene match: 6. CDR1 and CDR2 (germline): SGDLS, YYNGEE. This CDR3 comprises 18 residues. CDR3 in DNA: TGTGCCAGCAGCGTCCGGGACAGGGGGTCAGCAACTAATGAAAAACTGTTTTTT. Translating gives CASSVRDRGSATNEKLFF.

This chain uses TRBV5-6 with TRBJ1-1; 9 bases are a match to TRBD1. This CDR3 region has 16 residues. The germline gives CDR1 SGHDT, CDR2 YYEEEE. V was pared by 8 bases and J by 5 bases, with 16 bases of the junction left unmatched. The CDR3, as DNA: TGTGCCAGTGGGGAAAACAAACAGGGGGCGAGGACTGAAGCTTTCTTT. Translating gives CASGENKQGARTEAFF.

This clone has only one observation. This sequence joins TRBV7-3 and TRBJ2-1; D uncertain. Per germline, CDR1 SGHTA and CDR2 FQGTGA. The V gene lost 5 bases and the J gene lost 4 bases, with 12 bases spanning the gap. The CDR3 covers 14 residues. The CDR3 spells CASSPDSKYNEQFF. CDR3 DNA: TGTGCCAGCAGCCCCGATAGCAAGTACAATGAGCAGTTCTTC.

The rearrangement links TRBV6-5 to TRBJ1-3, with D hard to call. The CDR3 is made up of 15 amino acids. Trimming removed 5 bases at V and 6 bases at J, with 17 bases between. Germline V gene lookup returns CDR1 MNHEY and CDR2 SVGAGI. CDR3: CASSIGLTSVNTIYF. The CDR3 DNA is TGTGCCAGCAGTATAGGCTTAACAAGCGTAAACACCATATATTTT.

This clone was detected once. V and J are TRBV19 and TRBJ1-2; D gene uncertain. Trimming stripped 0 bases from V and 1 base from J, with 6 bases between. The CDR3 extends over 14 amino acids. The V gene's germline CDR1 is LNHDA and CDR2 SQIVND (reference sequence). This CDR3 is CASSIDRLNYGYTF. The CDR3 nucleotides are TGTGCCAGTAGTATAGACAGGCTTAACTATGGCTACACCTTC.

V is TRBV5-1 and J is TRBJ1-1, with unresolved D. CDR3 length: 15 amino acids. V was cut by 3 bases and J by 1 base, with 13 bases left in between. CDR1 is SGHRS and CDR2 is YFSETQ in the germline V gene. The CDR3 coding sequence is TGCGCCAGCAGCTCCATGGACTTTCCGAACACTGAAGCTTTCTTT. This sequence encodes CASSSMDFPNTEAFF.

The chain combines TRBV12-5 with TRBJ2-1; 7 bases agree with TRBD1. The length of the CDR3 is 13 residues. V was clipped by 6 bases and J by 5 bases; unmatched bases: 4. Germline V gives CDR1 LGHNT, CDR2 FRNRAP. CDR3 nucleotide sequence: TGTGCTAGTGGACGGGACAGAGACAATGAGCAGTTCTTC. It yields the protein CASGRDRDNEQFF.

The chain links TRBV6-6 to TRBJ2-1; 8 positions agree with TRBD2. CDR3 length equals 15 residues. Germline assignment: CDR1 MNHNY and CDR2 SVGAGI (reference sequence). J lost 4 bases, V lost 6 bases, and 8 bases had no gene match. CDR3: CASSPHSGNYNEQFF. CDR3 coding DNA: TGTGCCAGCAGCCCCCATAGCGGGAATTACAATGAGCAGTTCTTC.

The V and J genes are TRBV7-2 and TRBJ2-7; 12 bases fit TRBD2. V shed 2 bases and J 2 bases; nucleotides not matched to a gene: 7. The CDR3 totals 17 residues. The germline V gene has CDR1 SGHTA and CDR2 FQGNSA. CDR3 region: CASSLLTSGGFPYEQYF. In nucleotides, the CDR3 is TGTGCCAGCAGCTTATTAACTAGCGGGGGGTTTCCCTACGAGCAGTACTTC.

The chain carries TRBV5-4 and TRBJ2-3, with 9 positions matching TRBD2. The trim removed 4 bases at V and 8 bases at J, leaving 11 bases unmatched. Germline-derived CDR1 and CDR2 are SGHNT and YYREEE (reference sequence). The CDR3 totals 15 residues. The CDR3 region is CASSAPGTSRGTQYF. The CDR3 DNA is TGTGCCAGCAGCGCCCCCGGGACTAGCCGTGGTACGCAGTATTTT.

As DNA, the CDR3 is TGTGCCAGCAGTCGCCAAACAGGGGGCTGGACTGAAGCTTTCTTT. Encoded protein: CASSRQTGGWTEAFF. The chain employs TRBV6-5 and TRBJ1-1; 9 nucleotides align to TRBD1. After removal of 5 bases from V and 5 bases from J, the junction contained 9 bases not matched to a gene. The CDR3 is made up of 15 amino acids. The V gene's germline CDR1 is MNHEY and CDR2 SVGAGI.